The T cell receptor beta chain described here comes from a study of cytomegalovirus exposure and HLA in healthy donors. Trimming removed 3 bases from V and 4 bases from J; junction bases left unmatched: 5. The germline CDR1 and CDR2 sequences are SGHTA and FQGNSA. The CDR3 contains 15 residues. The PCR used 60 Vbeta and 13 Jbeta primers. The repertoire was sequenced with immunoSEQ multiplex PCR; TCRdb's copy has only in-frame clones and lacks some. The sample is made up of under 200,000 clones, and the top ten hold 0.79% of it. A remark on this clone: What it binds is not known.

General study results and limits: The listing of about 150 TCR beta chains classed them as cytomegalovirus-associated.

The sample taken for sequencing was PBMCs. The receptor's source is a woman younger than 35 in good health and CMV-seropositive. V usage is TRBV7-2 and J usage is TRBJ2-5; 10 bases are shared with TRBD2. The CDR3 is CASSFQRGGGETQYF. The CDR3, as DNA: TGTGCCAGCAGCTTTCAGCGGGGGGGCGGAGAGACCCAGTACTTC.